Listed below are T cell receptor beta chains from one sample, sequenced in a study of regulatory T cells in long-lasting Graves disease. MiXCR, applied by TCRdb to the multiplex PCR reads, yields one record per CDR3 protein. Of around 500,000 distinct CDR3 sequences in the sample, about 11% were seen once. The same sample was also used in a study of T cells in Graves' hyperthyroidism and ophthalmopathy.

Sequenced here: peripheral blood mononuclear cells (PBMCs), sampled at new diagnosis, from a patient treated with antithyroid drugs. The receptor set was obtained from a woman in her thirties with Graves disease. The CDR3 runs from the conserved cysteine through the conserved F or W. Fields, in order: D gene, V gene, clone size, J gene, CDR3 DNA, CDR3 protein. The D gene is left open where the match is weak. For some rows the clone size is stated as once, few or many, or as a class when expanded; others skip it.

D gene: TRBD1
V gene: TRBV24-1
clone size: many
J gene: TRBJ2-3
CDR3 DNA: TGTGCCACCAGTGATAAATCCGGGACAGTCGTTCTGATCCCAGATACGCAGTATTTT
CDR3 protein: CATSDKSGTVVLIPDTQYF

D gene: NA
V gene: TRBV11-3
clone size: NA
J gene: TRBJ1-6
CDR3 DNA: TGTGCCAGCAGCCGAAGCGTTGGGGGGAATTCACCCCTCCACTTT
CDR3 protein: CASSRSVGGNSPLHF

D gene: NA
V gene: TRBV29-1
clone size: few
J gene: TRBJ2-7
CDR3 DNA: TGCAGCGTTTATTCCGTCGCGGAGCCCCCGGAGGGGGAGCAGTACTTC
CDR3 protein: CSVYSVAEPPEGEQYF

D gene: TRBD1
V gene: TRBV5-1
clone size: NA
J gene: TRBJ2-3
CDR3 DNA: TGCGCCAGCACCGGGACAGGGGGAACTAGCACAGATACGCAGTATTTT
CDR3 protein: CASTGTGGTSTDTQYF

D gene: NA
V gene: TRBV14
clone size: NA
J gene: TRBJ2-3
CDR3 DNA: TGTGCCAGCAGCCAAGATTTAATGGCGGGGTACACAGATACGCAGTATTTT
CDR3 protein: CASSQDLMAGYTDTQYF

D gene: NA
V gene: TRBV7-3
clone size: NA
J gene: TRBJ1-5
CDR3 DNA: TGTGCCAGCAGCTTAGAACATGAACAGCCCCAGCATTTT
CDR3 protein: CASSLEHEQPQHF

D gene: NA
V gene: TRBV20-1
clone size: many
J gene: TRBJ2-1
CDR3 DNA: TGCAGTGCTAGACCCTGGGGTAGCAATGAGCAGTTCTTC
CDR3 protein: CSARPWGSNEQFF

D gene: TRBD1
V gene: TRBV3-1
clone size: many
J gene: TRBJ1-1
CDR3 DNA: TGTGCCAGCAGCCGCACGATCCGGGACAGTCTCGAAGCTTTCTTT
CDR3 protein: CASSRTIRDSLEAFF

D gene: NA
V gene: TRBV6-2/TRBV6-3
clone size: many
J gene: TRBJ2-7
CDR3 DNA: TGTGCCAGCAGTTACTCGGGGGAGCTCGAGCAGTACTTC
CDR3 protein: CASSYSGELEQYF

D gene: TRBD2
V gene: TRBV30
clone size: NA
J gene: TRBJ2-1
CDR3 DNA: TGTGCCTGGAGTGTACGAGCGGGAAGCTCCTACAATGAGCAGTTCTTC
CDR3 protein: CAWSVRAGSSYNEQFF

D gene: NA
V gene: TRBV4-1
clone size: few
J gene: TRBJ1-2
CDR3 DNA: TGCGCCAGCAGCCATGTAACCGGGACACCCAACTATGGCTACACCTTC
CDR3 protein: CASSHVTGTPNYGYTF

D gene: NA
V gene: TRBV2
clone size: many
J gene: TRBJ2-7
CDR3 DNA: TGTGCCAGCAGTAAGGCGAGCGACGAGCAGTACTTC
CDR3 protein: CASSKASDEQYF

D gene: TRBD1
V gene: TRBV29-1
clone size: many
J gene: TRBJ1-2
CDR3 DNA: TGCAGCGTTGCGGGACAGGGACGTATGGCTGGCTACACCTTC
CDR3 protein: CSVAGQGRMAGYTF

D gene: NA
V gene: TRBV5-1
clone size: NA
J gene: TRBJ1-1
CDR3 DNA: TGCGCCAGCAGCTTGAATCGTCGCGGTGGGGGAACGAATGAAGCTTTCTTT
CDR3 protein: CASSLNRRGGGTNEAFF

D gene: TRBD1
V gene: TRBV6-5
clone size: few
J gene: TRBJ2-2
CDR3 DNA: TGTGCCAGCAGCTACGACAGGGACGAGGCCGGGGAGCTGTTTTTT
CDR3 protein: CASSYDRDEAGELFF

D gene: TRBD1
V gene: TRBV3-1
clone size: many
J gene: TRBJ2-5
CDR3 DNA: TGTGCCAGCAGCCGGAGAGGGGGCTCAGGAGAGACCCAGTACTTC
CDR3 protein: CASSRRGGSGETQYF

D gene: NA
V gene: TRBV3-1
clone size: NA
J gene: TRBJ2-7
CDR3 DNA: TGTGCCAGCAGCCAACCACCAGGGTACGAGCAGTACTTC
CDR3 protein: CASSQPPGYEQYF

D gene: TRBD1
V gene: TRBV2
clone size: many
J gene: TRBJ2-5
CDR3 DNA: TGTGCCAGCAGTAAAAACAGGGGGCTCGGGGAGACCCAGTACTTC
CDR3 protein: CASSKNRGLGETQYF

D gene: NA
V gene: TRBV28
clone size: many
J gene: TRBJ1-1
CDR3 DNA: TGTGCCAGCAGTGTGGGGGCAATGAACACTGAAGCTTTCTTT
CDR3 protein: CASSVGAMNTEAFF

D gene: NA
V gene: TRBV11-3
clone size: few
J gene: TRBJ2-1
CDR3 DNA: TGTGCCAGCAGCCCAGGAAGTCACAATGAGCAGTTCTTC
CDR3 protein: CASSPGSHNEQFF

D gene: TRBD1
V gene: TRBV2
clone size: many
J gene: TRBJ1-5
CDR3 DNA: TGTGCCAGCAGTGGCACCGGGACAGCCCAGCATTTT
CDR3 protein: CASSGTGTAQHF

D gene: NA
V gene: TRBV2
clone size: many
J gene: TRBJ1-1
CDR3 DNA: TGTGCCAGCAGTAAAGAATCCCCGACGGCCACTGAAGCTTTCTTT
CDR3 protein: CASSKESPTATEAFF

D gene: NA
V gene: TRBV28
clone size: many
J gene: TRBJ1-2
CDR3 DNA: TGTGCCAGCAGTTTGGGGTTCTATGGCTACACCTTC
CDR3 protein: CASSLGFYGYTF

D gene: NA
V gene: TRBV5-6
clone size: many
J gene: TRBJ1-2
CDR3 DNA: TGTGCCAGCAGCAGAAGGGACCTCGGCTATGGCTACACCTTC
CDR3 protein: CASSRRDLGYGYTF

D gene: TRBD2
V gene: TRBV12-3/TRBV12-4
clone size: many
J gene: TRBJ2-2
CDR3 DNA: TGTGCCAGCAGACCGGGACTAGGTGACACCGGAGAGCTGTTTTTT
CDR3 protein: CASRPGLGDTGELFF

D gene: NA
V gene: TRBV6-1
clone size: many
J gene: TRBJ2-6
CDR3 DNA: TGTGCCAGCAGCGATCGGTGGTCAGGGGCCAACGTCCTGACTTTC
CDR3 protein: CASSDRWSGANVLTF

D gene: TRBD2
V gene: TRBV7-8
clone size: many
J gene: TRBJ2-2
CDR3 DNA: TGTGCCAGCAGCCACCGGGGGGCGAACACCGGGGAGCTGTTTTTT
CDR3 protein: CASSHRGANTGELFF

D gene: NA
V gene: TRBV2
clone size: many
J gene: TRBJ1-5
CDR3 DNA: TGTGCCAGCAGTGATAGAACAGGGAAAGGTCAGCCCCAGCATTTT
CDR3 protein: CASSDRTGKGQPQHF

D gene: TRBD1
V gene: TRBV7-2
clone size: many
J gene: TRBJ2-5
CDR3 DNA: TGTGCCAGCAGCCTAGTTGGGACAGGGAACCTGGCCCAGTACTTC
CDR3 protein: CASSLVGTGNLAQYF

D gene: TRBD1
V gene: TRBV6-1
clone size: NA
J gene: TRBJ2-7
CDR3 DNA: TGTGCCACCAACAGGCCGGGACAGCTAAACTACGAGCAGTACTTC
CDR3 protein: CATNRPGQLNYEQYF

D gene: TRBD2
V gene: TRBV7-9
clone size: many
J gene: TRBJ2-1
CDR3 DNA: TGTGCCAGCAGCTCGAAGAAGGGACTAGCGGGAGTTCTTTACAATGAGCAGTTCTTC
CDR3 protein: CASSSKKGLAGVLYNEQFF

D gene: NA
V gene: TRBV3-1
clone size: many
J gene: TRBJ2-1
CDR3 DNA: TGTGCCAGCAGCCATGAGGGGTACGAGCAGTTCTTC
CDR3 protein: CASSHEGYEQFF

D gene: TRBD2
V gene: TRBV20-1
clone size: few
J gene: TRBJ2-2
CDR3 DNA: TGCAGTGCTAGTTTGGGGGAGGGGAACACCGGGGAGCTGTTTTTT
CDR3 protein: CSASLGEGNTGELFF

D gene: NA
V gene: TRBV27
clone size: many
J gene: TRBJ1-4
CDR3 DNA: TGTGCCAGCAGTTTATTCGGGGGCTCGAACAGTGCAACTAATGAAAAACTGTTTTTT
CDR3 protein: CASSLFGGSNSATNEKLFF

D gene: NA
V gene: TRBV11-2
clone size: many
J gene: TRBJ2-1
CDR3 DNA: TGTGCCAGCAGCTCCCTTGAGGGCCGCAATGAGCAGTTCTTC
CDR3 protein: CASSSLEGRNEQFF

D gene: NA
V gene: TRBV9
clone size: many
J gene: TRBJ2-5
CDR3 DNA: TGTGCCAGCAGCGTAGGTGTTGTGTACCAAGAGACCCAGTACTTC
CDR3 protein: CASSVGVVYQETQYF

D gene: TRBD1
V gene: TRBV19
clone size: few
J gene: TRBJ1-5
CDR3 DNA: TGTGCCAGTAGCCCTCCGGGGGGACAGATCAATCAGCCCCAGCATTTT
CDR3 protein: CASSPPGGQINQPQHF

D gene: NA
V gene: TRBV19
clone size: many
J gene: TRBJ2-2
CDR3 DNA: TGTGCCAGTAGTATAGGCTGGGGGCCTGCGAACACCGGGGAGCTGTTTTTT
CDR3 protein: CASSIGWGPANTGELFF

D gene: NA
V gene: TRBV20-1
clone size: few
J gene: TRBJ2-1
CDR3 DNA: TGCAGTGCTCCCTGGGACCTTTACAATGAGCAGTTCTTC
CDR3 protein: CSAPWDLYNEQFF

D gene: TRBD1
V gene: TRBV4-3
clone size: NA
J gene: TRBJ2-6
CDR3 DNA: TGCGCCAGCAGCCAGAGGGGACAGGGGTATACTGGGGCCAACGTCCTGACTTTC
CDR3 protein: CASSQRGQGYTGANVLTF

D gene: TRBD1
V gene: TRBV6-1
clone size: many
J gene: TRBJ1-4
CDR3 DNA: TGTGCCAGCAGTCTACAGGGGGAGGGAGAAAAACTGTTTTTT
CDR3 protein: CASSLQGEGEKLFF

D gene: NA
V gene: TRBV11-2
clone size: many
J gene: TRBJ2-1
CDR3 DNA: TGTGCCAGCAGCTTAGGCGGGCGCTCCTACAATGAGCAGTTCTTC
CDR3 protein: CASSLGGRSYNEQFF

D gene: TRBD2
V gene: TRBV29-1
clone size: few
J gene: TRBJ2-1
CDR3 DNA: TGCAGCGCTGGGACTAGCGGGACGGGTGAGCAGTTCTTC
CDR3 protein: CSAGTSGTGEQFF

D gene: TRBD1
V gene: TRBV10-1
clone size: many
J gene: TRBJ1-1
CDR3 DNA: TGCGCCAGCAGTATGGGACAGATGGGCACTGAAGCTTTCTTT
CDR3 protein: CASSMGQMGTEAFF

D gene: TRBD2
V gene: TRBV5-1
clone size: many
J gene: TRBJ2-1
CDR3 DNA: TGCGCCAGCAGCTGGGAGCCCCCGGGCCGCCGCGGGGGGTACAATGAGCAGTTCTTC
CDR3 protein: CASSWEPPGRRGGYNEQFF

D gene: NA
V gene: TRBV6-2/TRBV6-3
clone size: many
J gene: TRBJ2-5
CDR3 DNA: TGTGCCAGCAGTTACTCTTGGATAAACCCAGGAGAGACCCAGTACTTC
CDR3 protein: CASSYSWINPGETQYF

D gene: NA
V gene: TRBV12-3/TRBV12-4
clone size: many
J gene: TRBJ2-7
CDR3 DNA: TGTGCCAGCAGCCCCTTTAAAACAGCCTACGAGCAGTACTTC
CDR3 protein: CASSPFKTAYEQYF

D gene: TRBD1
V gene: TRBV30
clone size: few
J gene: TRBJ1-1
CDR3 DNA: TGTGCCTGGAACAGGGGGACGGTGAACACTGAAGCTTTCTTT
CDR3 protein: CAWNRGTVNTEAFF

D gene: NA
V gene: TRBV28
clone size: few
J gene: TRBJ1-1
CDR3 DNA: TGTGCCAGCAGTCCCCCCCCTACCACTGAAGCTTTCTTT
CDR3 protein: CASSPPPTTEAFF

D gene: NA
V gene: TRBV10-3
clone size: many
J gene: TRBJ2-7
CDR3 DNA: TGTGCCATCAGTGAGTCGACGGCCCCCTACGAGCAGTACTTC
CDR3 protein: CAISESTAPYEQYF

D gene: NA
V gene: TRBV7-2
clone size: many
J gene: TRBJ2-5
CDR3 DNA: TGTGCCAGCAGCTTAGTGGTCAGCCAAGAGACCCAGTACTTC
CDR3 protein: CASSLVVSQETQYF

D gene: NA
V gene: TRBV28
clone size: many
J gene: TRBJ1-5
CDR3 DNA: TGTGCCAGCAGTTTAATGTCCTCTAGCAATCAGCCCCAGCATTTT
CDR3 protein: CASSLMSSSNQPQHF

D gene: NA
V gene: TRBV28
clone size: many
J gene: TRBJ1-4
CDR3 DNA: TGTGCCAGCAGTTTATCAGGAAATGAAAAACTGTTTTTT
CDR3 protein: CASSLSGNEKLFF

D gene: TRBD2
V gene: TRBV18
clone size: few
J gene: TRBJ2-1
CDR3 DNA: TGTGCCAGCTCACAGGTATGGCGGGAGTTCTACAATGAGCAGTTCTTC
CDR3 protein: CASSQVWREFYNEQFF

D gene: TRBD1
V gene: TRBV25-1
clone size: few
J gene: TRBJ2-7
CDR3 DNA: TGTGCCAGCTCTACACAGGGGGCGGTGGACGAGCAGTACTTC
CDR3 protein: CASSTQGAVDEQYF

D gene: TRBD1
V gene: TRBV20-1
clone size: NA
J gene: TRBJ2-3
CDR3 DNA: TGCAGTGCTCGCCGGGGACAGGCCAAAACAGATACGCAGTATTTT
CDR3 protein: CSARRGQAKTDTQYF

D gene: NA
V gene: TRBV11-2
clone size: many
J gene: TRBJ2-7
CDR3 DNA: TGTGCCAGCAGCAGCCTGAGAGAGGGTGGGTACGAGCAGTACTTC
CDR3 protein: CASSSLREGGYEQYF